These 13 T cell receptor beta chains were sequenced from one sample in a study of T cells in Graves' hyperthyroidism and ophthalmopathy (dated by TCRdb to about 2019). The method behind the library was multiplex PCR. Data came from an Illumina HiSeq 2000. TCR beta CDR3 regions were amplified from RNA transcripts. The first round of RT-PCR for the TCR CDR3 was performed with the HTBI primer set and the Qiagen OneStep RT-PCR kit. TCRdb ran its own pipeline on the public reads, namely fastp trimming at Q25 and MiXCR clone calling, and kept in-frame beta chains. Every entry covers one CDR3 protein and lists the most common genes and DNA from its rows. The sample table contains 95,000 to 110,000 distinct CDR3 sequences; only one count was recorded for about 50% of them. The biggest ten clones account for approximately 27% of the sample. The sample was blood. These receptors originate from a man aged 40-49 years with Graves' hyperthyroidism.

The V and J genes are TRBV24-1 and TRBJ1-1, with TRBD1 as a possible D gene (6 bases). CDR1 KGHDR and CDR2 SFDVKD come from the germline V gene. V was pared by 8 bases and J by 5 bases, with 17 bases between. This CDR3 comprises 14 residues. The CDR3 DNA sequence: TGTGCCACCATCTCCCCGCGGGGGCGAACTGAAGCTTTCTTT. Translating gives CATISPRGRTEAFF.

This chain uses TRBV11-2 with TRBJ2-3, with 7 bases matching TRBD1. This CDR3 has 13 amino acids. J was trimmed by 4 bases and V by 8 bases; bases with no gene match: 6. Germline V CDR1 and CDR2: SGHAT, FQNNGV. The CDR3 bases are TGTGCCAGCGTTGCACAGGGGTCAGATACGCAGTATTTT. It specifies CASVAQGSDTQYF. The whole variable domain, filled in from reference TRBV11-2 and TRBJ2-3, reads EAGVAQSPRYKIIEKRQSVAFWCNPISGHATLYWYQQILGQGPKLLIQFQNNGVVDDSQLPKDRFSAERLKGVDSTLKIQPAKLEDSAVYLCASVAQGSDTQYFGPGTRLTVL.

Worth noting for this clonotype: Without the conserved terminal phenylalanine or tryptophan, this CDR3 likely stems from a read error. V gene TRBV5-1 combines with J gene TRBJ1-6; 7 bases map to TRBD1. This CDR3 comprises 17 residues. V lost 3 bases, J lost 9 bases, and 15 bases stayed unmatched. Germline assignment: CDR1 SGHRS and CDR2 YFSETQ. CDR3 sequence: CASSSGNWDSGFSPLHS. CDR3 DNA sequence: TGCGCCAGCAGCTCAGGAAATTGGGACAGTGGATTTTCACCCCTCCACTCT.

The chain recombines TRBV15 with TRBJ2-6; D uncertain. V was clipped by 3 bases and J by 3 bases, with 6 bases between them. The CDR3 contains 14 residues. Germline CDR1 LNHNV, CDR2 YYDKDF (reference sequence). The CDR3 protein is CATSSGDGANVLTF. The CDR3, as DNA: TGTGCCACCAGCAGTGGAGATGGGGCCAACGTCCTGACTTTC.

The V gene is TRBV7-2, the J gene TRBJ1-1; maybe TRBD1 (6 bases). Germline V CDR1 and CDR2: SGHTA, FQGNSA. V was clipped by 0 bases and J by 7 bases, with 9 bases between them. The CDR3 has 13 amino acids. CDR3 sequence: CASSLAQGFEAFF. DNA for the CDR3: TGTGCCAGCAGCTTAGCGCAGGGGTTTGAAGCTTTCTTT. Together with reference TRBV7-2 and TRBJ1-1, the CDR3 gives the full variable domain: GAGVSQSPSNKVTEKGKDVELRCDPISGHTALYWYRQSLGQGLEFLIYFQGNSAPDKSGLPSDRFSAERTGGSVSTLTIQRTQQEDSAVYLCASSLAQGFEAFFGQGTRLTVV.

The chain joins TRBV7-6 to TRBJ2-3, with D perhaps TRBD1 (6 bases). The CDR3 covers 14 residues. V was shortened by 5 bases and J by 3 bases, with 12 bases between the two germline ends. CDR1 is SGHVS and CDR2 is FNYEAQ in the germline V gene. This chain's CDR3 is CASSVGTHTDTQYF. The CDR3 coding sequence is TGTGCCAGCAGCGTAGGGACACATACAGATACGCAGTATTTT.

This clonotype was seen repeatedly, ten times or more. The chain employs TRBV11-2 and TRBJ2-3; 11 bases are shared with TRBD2. With 3 bases clipped from V and 1 base from J, the junction kept 9 bases outside the gene matches. This CDR3 contains 18 residues. Per the germline V gene, CDR1 is SGHAT and CDR2 is FQNNGV. CDR3 DNA sequence: TGTGCCAGCAGCTTCAAGATAGCGGGAGGGCGGGGCACAGATACGCAGTATTTT. Protein sequence: CASSFKIAGGRGTDTQYF. Looking up the rest from reference TRBV11-2 and TRBJ2-3 gives the full variable domain: EAGVAQSPRYKIIEKRQSVAFWCNPISGHATLYWYQQILGQGPKLLIQFQNNGVVDDSQLPKDRFSAERLKGVDSTLKIQPAKLEDSAVYLCASSFKIAGGRGTDTQYFGPGTRLTVL.

Many counts were recorded for this clonotype. This chain connects TRBV7-2 to TRBJ1-2; TRBD1 is a possible D gene (5 bases). Trimming took 7 bases from V and 6 from J, leaving 12 bases between them. Germline V gives CDR1 SGHTA, CDR2 FQGNSA. There are 12 residues in the CDR3. The CDR3 DNA reads TGTGCCAGCAATCCGGGGGTGCATGGCTACACCTTC. It encodes CASNPGVHGYTF. Filled out from reference TRBV7-2 and TRBJ1-2, the complete variable domain reads GAGVSQSPSNKVTEKGKDVELRCDPISGHTALYWYRQSLGQGLEFLIYFQGNSAPDKSGLPSDRFSAERTGGSVSTLTIQRTQQEDSAVYLCASNPGVHGYTFGSGTRLTVV.

Concerning this clonotype itself: Being one base from a much bigger clone, this may be a read error. CDR3 in DNA: TGTGCCAGGGGACTAGTGGGAAAATTCTTGGATACGCAGTATTTT. It specifies CARGLVGKFLDTQYF. The genes are TRBV6-6 and TRBJ2-3; 8 bases match TRBD2. The CDR3 length is 15 residues. Germline V gene lookup returns CDR1 MNHNY and CDR2 SVGAGI (reference sequence). V was pared by 9 bases and J by 6 bases, with 14 bases of the junction left unmatched.

CDR3 loop: CSARQDRDNYGYTF. CDR3 in DNA: TGCAGTGCTAGACAAGACAGGGATAACTATGGCTACACCTTC. V is TRBV20-1 and J is TRBJ1-2, with 7 bases identical to TRBD1. This CDR3 is 14 amino acids long. V was pared by 2 bases and J by 1 base, with 4 bases of the junction left unmatched. CDR1 and CDR2 from the germline V gene are DFQATT and SNEGSKA (reference sequence).

In this sample, this clonotype turned up many times. CDR3 bases: TGTGCCAGCAGCGCGGGGGTGGGGCAGTTCTTC. Protein sequence: CASSAGVGQFF. The chain has TRBV9 and TRBJ2-1; D possibly corresponds to TRBD2 (6 bases). V lost 3 bases to trimming and J lost 12 bases, with 10 bases between them. This CDR3 has 11 amino acids. Germline CDR1 reads SGDLS; CDR2 reads YYNGEE. The full variable domain, in which reference TRBV9 and TRBJ2-1 provide the parts outside the CDR3, is DSGVTQTPKHLITATGQRVTLRCSPRSGDLSVYWYQQSLDQGLQFLIQYYNGEERAKGNILERFSAQQFPDLHSELNLSSLELGDSALYFCASSAGVGQFFGPGTRLTVL.

To note about this clonotype: This may stem from a read error, because a much larger clone lies one nucleotide away. This chain joins TRBV15 and TRBJ1-4, with 9 bases fitting TRBD1. CDR3 length: 14 amino acids. Germline V gene lookup returns CDR1 LNHNV and CDR2 YYDKDF (reference sequence). The CDR3 here is CATSGQGKNEELFF. In DNA, the CDR3 is TGTGCCACTAGCGGACAGGGGAAAAATGAAGAACTGTTTTTT.

About this clonotype itself: Its ends do not fully match the called genes, so a read error is possible. This chain's CDR3 is CSARGEGRYVQYF. DNA of the CDR3: TGCAGTGCTAGGGGCGAGGGGCGGTACGTGCAGTACTTC. V is TRBV20-1 and J is TRBJ2-7; TRBD1 or TRBD2 may be the D gene (5 bases each). Germline CDR1 and CDR2: DFQATT and SNEGSKA (reference sequence). The CDR3 contains 13 residues.